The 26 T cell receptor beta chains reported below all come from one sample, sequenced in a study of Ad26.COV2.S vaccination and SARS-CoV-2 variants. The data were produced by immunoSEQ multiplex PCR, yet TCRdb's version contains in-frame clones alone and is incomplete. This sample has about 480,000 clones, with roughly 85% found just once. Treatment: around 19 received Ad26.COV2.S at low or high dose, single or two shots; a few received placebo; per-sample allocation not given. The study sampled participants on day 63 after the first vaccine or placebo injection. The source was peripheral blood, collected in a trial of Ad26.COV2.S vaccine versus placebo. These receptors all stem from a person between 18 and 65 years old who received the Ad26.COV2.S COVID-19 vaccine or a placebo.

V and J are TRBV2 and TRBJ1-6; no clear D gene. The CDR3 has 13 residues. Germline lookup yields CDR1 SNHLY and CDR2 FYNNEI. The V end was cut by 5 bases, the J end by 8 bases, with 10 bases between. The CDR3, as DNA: TGTGCCAGCAGTCCGCGACGGGATTCACCCCTCCACTTT. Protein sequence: CASSPRRDSPLHF. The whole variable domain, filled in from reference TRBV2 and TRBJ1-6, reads EPEVTQTPSHQVTQMGQEVILRCVPISNHLYFYWYRQILGQKVEFLVSFYNNEISEKSEIFDDQFSVERPDGSNFTLKIRSTKLEDSAMYFCASSPRRDSPLHFGNGTRLTVT.

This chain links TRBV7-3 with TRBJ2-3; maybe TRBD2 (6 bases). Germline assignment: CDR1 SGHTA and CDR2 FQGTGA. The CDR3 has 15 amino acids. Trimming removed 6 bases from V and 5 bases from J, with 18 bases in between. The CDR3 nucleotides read TGTGCCAGCAGTCCTCCGGGGGAGTCCGGAGATACGCAGTATTTT. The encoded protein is CASSPPGESGDTQYF.

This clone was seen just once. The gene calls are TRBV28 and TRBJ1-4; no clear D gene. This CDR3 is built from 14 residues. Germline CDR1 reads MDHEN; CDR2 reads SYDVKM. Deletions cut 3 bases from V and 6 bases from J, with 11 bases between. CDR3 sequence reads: CASSFIGRDEKLFF. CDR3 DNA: TGTGCCAGCAGTTTTATCGGACGTGATGAAAAACTGTTTTTT.

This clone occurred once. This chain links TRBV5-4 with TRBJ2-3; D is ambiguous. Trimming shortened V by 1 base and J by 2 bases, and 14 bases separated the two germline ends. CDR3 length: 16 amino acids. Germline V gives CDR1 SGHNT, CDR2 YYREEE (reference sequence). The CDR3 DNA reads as TGTGCCAGCAGCTTGAGGAGAGAATTGAACACAGATACGCAGTATTTT. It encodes CASSLRRELNTDTQYF.

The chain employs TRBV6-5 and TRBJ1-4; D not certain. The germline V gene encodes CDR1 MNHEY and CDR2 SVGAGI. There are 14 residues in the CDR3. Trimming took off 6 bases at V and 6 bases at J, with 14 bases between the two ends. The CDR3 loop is CASSFDGLDEKLFF. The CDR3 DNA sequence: TGTGCCAGCAGCTTTGACGGTTTAGATGAAAAACTGTTTTTT.

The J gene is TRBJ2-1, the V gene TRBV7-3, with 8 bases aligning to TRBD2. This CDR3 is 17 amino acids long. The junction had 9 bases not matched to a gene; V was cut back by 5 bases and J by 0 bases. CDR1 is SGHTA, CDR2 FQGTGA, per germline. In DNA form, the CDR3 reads TGTGCCAGCAGCCCCTCCCGGGGGGGCCGCTCCTACAATGAGCAGTTCTTC. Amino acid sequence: CASSPSRGGRSYNEQFF. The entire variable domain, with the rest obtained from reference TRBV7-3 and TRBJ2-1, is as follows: GAGVSQTPSNKVTEKGKYVELRCDPISGHTALYWYRQSLGQGPEFLIYFQGTGAADDSGLPNDRFFAVRPEGSVSTLKIQRTERGDSAVYLCASSPSRGGRSYNEQFFGPGTRLTVL.

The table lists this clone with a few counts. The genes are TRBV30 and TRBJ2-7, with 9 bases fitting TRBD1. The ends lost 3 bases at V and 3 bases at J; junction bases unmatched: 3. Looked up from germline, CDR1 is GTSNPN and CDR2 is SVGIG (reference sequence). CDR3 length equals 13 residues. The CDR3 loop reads CAWSLDRGYEQYF. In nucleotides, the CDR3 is TGTGCCTGGAGCCTGGACAGGGGCTACGAGCAGTACTTC.

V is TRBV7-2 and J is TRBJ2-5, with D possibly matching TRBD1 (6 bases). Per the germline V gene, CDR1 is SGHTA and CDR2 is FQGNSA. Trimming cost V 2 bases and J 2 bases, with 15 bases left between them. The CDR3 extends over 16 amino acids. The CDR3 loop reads CASSLFQGMRQETQYF. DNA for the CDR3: TGTGCCAGCAGCTTATTTCAGGGGATGAGGCAAGAGACCCAGTACTTC.

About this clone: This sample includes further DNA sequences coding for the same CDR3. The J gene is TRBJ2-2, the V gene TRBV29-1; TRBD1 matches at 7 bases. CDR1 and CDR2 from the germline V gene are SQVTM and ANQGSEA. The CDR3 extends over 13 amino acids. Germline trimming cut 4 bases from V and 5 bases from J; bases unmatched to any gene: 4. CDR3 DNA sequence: TGCAGCGTTGGGAACAGGGGTACCGGGGAGCTGTTTTTT. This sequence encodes CSVGNRGTGELFF.

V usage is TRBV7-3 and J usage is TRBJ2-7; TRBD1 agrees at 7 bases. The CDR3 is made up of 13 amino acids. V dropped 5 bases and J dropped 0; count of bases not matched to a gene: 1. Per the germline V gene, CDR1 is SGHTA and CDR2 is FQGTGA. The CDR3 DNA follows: TGTGCCAGCAGCACAGGGGCCTCCTACGAGCAGTACTTC. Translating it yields CASSTGASYEQYF. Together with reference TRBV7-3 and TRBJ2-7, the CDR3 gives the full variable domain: GAGVSQTPSNKVTEKGKYVELRCDPISGHTALYWYRQSLGQGPEFLIYFQGTGAADDSGLPNDRFFAVRPEGSVSTLKIQRTERGDSAVYLCASSTGASYEQYFGPGTRLTVT.

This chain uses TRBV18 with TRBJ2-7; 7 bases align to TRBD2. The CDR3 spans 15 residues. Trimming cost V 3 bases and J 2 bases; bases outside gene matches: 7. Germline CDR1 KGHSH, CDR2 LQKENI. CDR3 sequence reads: CASSPRLAGTYEQYF. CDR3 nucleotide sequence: TGTGCCAGCTCACCTCGACTAGCAGGCACCTACGAGCAGTACTTC.

CDR3 sequence reads: CASSDTGTEAFF. The CDR3 DNA reads TGTGCCAGCAGCGATACGGGAACTGAAGCTTTCTTT. The chain has TRBV7-9 and TRBJ1-1; D is undetermined. Germline lookup yields CDR1 SEHNR and CDR2 FQNEAQ (reference sequence). The CDR3 is 12 amino acids. The V and J ends lost 5 bases and 5 bases respectively, with 9 bases between them.

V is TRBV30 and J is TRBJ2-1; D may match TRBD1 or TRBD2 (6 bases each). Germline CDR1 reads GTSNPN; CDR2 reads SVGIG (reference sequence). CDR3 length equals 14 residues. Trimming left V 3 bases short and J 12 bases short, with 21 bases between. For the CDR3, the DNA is TGTGCCTGGAGAGGGGGGAGCCCGCGAAGGGGGCAGTTCTTC. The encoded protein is CAWRGGSPRRGQFF. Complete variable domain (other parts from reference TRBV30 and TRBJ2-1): SQTIHQWPATLVQPVGSPLSLECTVEGTSNPNLYWYRQAAGRGLQLLFYSVGIGQISSEVPQNLSASRPQDRQFILSSKKLLLSDSGFYLCAWRGGSPRRGQFFGPGTRLTVL.

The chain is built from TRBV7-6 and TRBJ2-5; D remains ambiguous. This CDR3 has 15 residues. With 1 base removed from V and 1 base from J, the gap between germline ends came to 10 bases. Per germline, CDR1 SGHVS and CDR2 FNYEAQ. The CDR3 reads CASSLGRRSQETQYF. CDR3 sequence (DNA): TGTGCCAGCAGCTTAGGTCGTCGCAGCCAAGAGACCCAGTACTTC.

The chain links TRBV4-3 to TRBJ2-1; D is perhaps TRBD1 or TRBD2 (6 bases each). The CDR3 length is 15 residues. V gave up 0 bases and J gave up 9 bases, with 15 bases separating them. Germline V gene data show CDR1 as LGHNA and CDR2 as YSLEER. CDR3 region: CASSQEGLGGGEQFF. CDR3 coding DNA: TGCGCCAGCAGCCAAGAAGGGCTAGGAGGGGGTGAGCAGTTCTTC.

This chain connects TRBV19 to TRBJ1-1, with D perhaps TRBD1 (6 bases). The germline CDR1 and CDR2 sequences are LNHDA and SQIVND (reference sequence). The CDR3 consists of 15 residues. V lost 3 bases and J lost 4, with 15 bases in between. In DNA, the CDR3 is TGTGCCAGTAGTATCAAGTCACCAGGGGCCACTGAAGCTTTCTTT. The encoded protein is CASSIKSPGATEAFF.

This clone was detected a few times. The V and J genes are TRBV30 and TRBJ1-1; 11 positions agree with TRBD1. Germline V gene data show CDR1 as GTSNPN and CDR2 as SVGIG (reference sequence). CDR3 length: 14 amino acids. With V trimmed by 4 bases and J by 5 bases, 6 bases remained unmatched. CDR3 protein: CAWKGQGVTTEAFF. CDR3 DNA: TGTGCCTGGAAGGGACAGGGGGTGACAACTGAAGCTTTCTTT.

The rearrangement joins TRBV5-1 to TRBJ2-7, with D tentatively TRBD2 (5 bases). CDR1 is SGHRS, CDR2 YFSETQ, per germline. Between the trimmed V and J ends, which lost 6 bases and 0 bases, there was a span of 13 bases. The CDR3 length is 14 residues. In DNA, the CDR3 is TGCGCCAGCACCCCGACGGCGGGCTCCTACGAGCAGTACTTC. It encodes CASTPTAGSYEQYF.

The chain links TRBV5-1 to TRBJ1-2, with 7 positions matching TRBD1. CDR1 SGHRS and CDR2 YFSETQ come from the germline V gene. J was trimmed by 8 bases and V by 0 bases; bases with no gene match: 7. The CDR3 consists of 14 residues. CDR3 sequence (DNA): TGCGCCAGCAGCTTGGGGGGGACAGTCGTCGGCTACACCTTC. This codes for CASSLGGTVVGYTF.

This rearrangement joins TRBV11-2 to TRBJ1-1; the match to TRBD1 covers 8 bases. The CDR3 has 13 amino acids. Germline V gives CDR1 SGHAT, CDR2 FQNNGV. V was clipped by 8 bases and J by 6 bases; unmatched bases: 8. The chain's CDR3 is CASARDRLAEAFF. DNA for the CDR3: TGTGCCAGCGCCCGGGACAGGTTGGCTGAAGCTTTCTTT. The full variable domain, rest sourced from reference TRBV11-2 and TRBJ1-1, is EAGVAQSPRYKIIEKRQSVAFWCNPISGHATLYWYQQILGQGPKLLIQFQNNGVVDDSQLPKDRFSAERLKGVDSTLKIQPAKLEDSAVYLCASARDRLAEAFFGQGTRLTVV.

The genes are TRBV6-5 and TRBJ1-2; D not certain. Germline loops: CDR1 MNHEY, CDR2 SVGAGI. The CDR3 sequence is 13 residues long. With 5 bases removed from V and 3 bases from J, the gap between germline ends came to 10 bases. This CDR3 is CASSQSPYYGYTF. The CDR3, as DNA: TGTGCCAGCAGTCAATCCCCCTACTATGGCTACACCTTC.

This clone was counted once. The CDR3 spells CASSFLGTGGRDEQFF. CDR3 nucleotide sequence: TGTGCCAGCAGCTTCCTCGGGACAGGGGGCCGGGATGAGCAGTTCTTC. This chain joins TRBV13 and TRBJ2-1, with 12 positions matching TRBD1. This CDR3 has 16 residues. J gave up 8 bases and V 3 bases, and 8 bases lay outside the gene matches. Germline loops: CDR1 PRHDT, CDR2 FYEKMQ (reference sequence).

CDR3 amino acids: CASSQSGRSPLHF. CDR3 coding DNA: TGTGCCAGCAGCCAATCCGGGCGGTCACCCCTCCACTTT. V and J are TRBV14 and TRBJ1-6, with unresolved D. Per germline, CDR1 SGHDN and CDR2 FVKESK. Trimming removed 2 bases from V and 10 bases from J, with 9 bases in between. This CDR3 is 13 amino acids long.

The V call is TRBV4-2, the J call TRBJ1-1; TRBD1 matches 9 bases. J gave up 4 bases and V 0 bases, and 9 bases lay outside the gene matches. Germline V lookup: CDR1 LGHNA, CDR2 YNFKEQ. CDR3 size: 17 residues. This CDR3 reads CASSQDPPQGASTEAFF. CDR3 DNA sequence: TGTGCCAGCAGCCAAGATCCCCCACAGGGGGCGAGCACTGAAGCTTTCTTT.

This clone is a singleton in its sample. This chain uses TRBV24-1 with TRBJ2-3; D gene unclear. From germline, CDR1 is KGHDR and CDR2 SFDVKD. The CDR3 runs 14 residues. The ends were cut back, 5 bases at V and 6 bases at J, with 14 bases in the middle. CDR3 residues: CATSGFQTSDTQYF. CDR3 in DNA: TGTGCCACCAGTGGGTTCCAGACCTCCGATACGCAGTATTTT.

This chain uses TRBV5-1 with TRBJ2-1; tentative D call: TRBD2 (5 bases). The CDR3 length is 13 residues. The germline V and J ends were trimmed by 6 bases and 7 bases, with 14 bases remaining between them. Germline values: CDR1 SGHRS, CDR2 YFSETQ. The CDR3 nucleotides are TGCGCCAGCACCACCGGTCGGGATAATGAGCAGTTCTTC. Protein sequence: CASTTGRDNEQFF.